This TCR beta chain originates from a study of OX40 agonist ivuxolimab in advanced cancers. Study-level information: As their treatment, patients were administered ivuxolimab, an agonistic anti-OX40 (CD134) antibody. Three patients had partial responses: one hepatocellular carcinoma, two cutaneous melanoma.

Clones were sequenced by immunoSEQ multiplex PCR, and TCRdb holds only the in-frame ones, with some missing. The sample records 45,000 to 65,000 clones, around 77% being singletons. If patients had autoimmune disease history or systemic immunosuppression, they were excluded. Germline V gene data show CDR1 as SGHAT and CDR2 as FQNNGV. The CDR3 is 14 amino acids. The ends were cut back, 1 base at V and 8 bases at J, with 14 bases in the middle. This TCR was recovered from an adult with an advanced solid tumor such as melanoma, head and neck, liver or kidney cancer. The chain combines TRBV11-2 with TRBJ1-2, with D uncertain. The source material was CD4+ or CD8+ T cells sorted from blood, sampled in a trial of the OX40 agonist ivuxolimab. The CDR3, as DNA: TGTGCCAGCAGCTTAGGGCCCTCCTCCGGAGGCTACACCTTC. Translated: CASSLGPSSGGYTF.